This entry concerns a single T cell receptor (beta chain). Its antigen is not known. Sequenced with the Oncomine TCR Beta short-read assay was DNA taken from cultured CD4+ T cells. TCRdb ran MiXCR on the PCR reads and lists one entry per CDR3 protein. Of about 14,000 distinct CDR3 sequences in the sample, about three fifths were seen once. These data originate in a study of vaccination and CD4 T cells after COVID-19. Overall study context: Six men and four women formed the convalescents, two being Hispanic.

This CDR3 spans 13 amino acids. The V gene's germline CDR1 is SGHDN and CDR2 FVKESK. V was trimmed by 4 bases and J by 5 bases, leaving 9 bases between them. Documented treatment: roughly 10-day PBMC culture with coronavirus spike peptide pools or control peptides (ViraFEST assay). The rearrangement links TRBV14 to TRBJ1-5; D gene unclear. Sequenced sample: CD4+ T cells from blood, cultured in vitro. This receptor was taken from a human donor who had recovered from COVID-19. CDR3 DNA sequence: TGTGCCAGCAGCCCCGGGTTGTATCAGCCCCAGCATTTT. It translates to CASSPGLYQPQHF. Full variable domain (rest looked up from reference TRBV14 and TRBJ1-5): EAGVTQFPSHSVIEKGQTVTLRCDPISGHDNLYWYRRVMGKEIKFLLHFVKESKQDESGMPNNRFLAERTGGTYSTLKVQPAELEDSGVYFCASSPGLYQPQHFGDGTRLSIL.